The following is a T cell receptor (beta chain) sequence with its context. This sample is part of a study of blood T cell repertoires in COVID-19. CDR3 length equals 15 residues. J gave up 4 bases and V 4 bases, and 9 bases lay outside the gene matches. CDR1 MGHRA and CDR2 YSYEKL come from the germline V gene. In the source study's methods: Reference gene primers were amplified, and this amplification served to estimate nucleated cell counts. Repertoires were generated with immunoSEQ multiplex PCR, while TCRdb's copy carries only in-frame clones and drops some. That table supplies the V and J calls and clone size; D and trimming were determined from the DNA. This table has around 84,000 clones, about 90% appearing once.

The receptor comes from a man aged 50-60 years with active COVID-19. The chain uses TRBV4-1 and TRBJ1-1, with 7 bases matching TRBD1. Source material: peripheral blood. CDR3 in amino acids: CASSRTTGSVTEAFF. The CDR3 DNA reads as TGCGCCAGCAGCCGAACGACAGGGAGTGTCACTGAAGCTTTCTTT.